These 9 T cell receptor beta chains came from one sample sequenced in a study of blood T cell repertoires in COVID-19. Using immunoSEQ multiplex PCR, the repertoire was profiled, and TCRdb retains in-frame clones only, with some absent. In the table there are some 170,000 clones, around 90% of which are singletons. Sequenced sample: peripheral blood. The receptors derive from a woman aged 45-65 years with acute or convalescent COVID-19.

This chain joins TRBV24-1 and TRBJ1-2; 10 bases agree with TRBD1. The CDR3 is 15 residues long. V lost 5 bases, J lost 7 bases, and 9 bases stayed unmatched. The germline V gene has CDR1 KGHDR and CDR2 SFDVKD. CDR3 DNA: TGTGCCACCAGTGGGCCCGTGGGACAGGGGTTTGGCTACACCTTC. Encoded protein: CATSGPVGQGFGYTF.

This clone was seen a few times. The chain combines TRBV2 with TRBJ1-3; D is undetermined. V was cut by 3 bases and J by 4 bases, with 4 bases left in between. Germline CDR1 is SNHLY and CDR2 is FYNNEI. The CDR3 has 12 residues. CDR3 loop: CASSEQGNTIYF. CDR3 DNA: TGTGCCAGCAGTGAGCAGGGAAACACCATATATTTT.

This chain connects TRBV6-4 to TRBJ1-4; D gene unclear. CDR3 size: 14 residues. Trimming cost V 4 bases and J 2 bases, with 8 bases left between them. Germline values: CDR1 MRHNA, CDR2 SNTAGT. The CDR3 spells CASSVARTNEKLFF. Here the CDR3 DNA reads TGTGCCAGCAGTGTGGCCAGGACTAATGAAAAACTGTTTTTT.

The V and J genes are TRBV15 and TRBJ1-2; no clear D gene. Germline CDR1 and CDR2: LNHNV and YYDKDF (reference sequence). The V end was cut by 0 bases, the J end by 4 bases, with 12 bases between. This CDR3 is built from 15 residues. The chain's CDR3 is CATSRDNSGGYGYTF. In DNA form, the CDR3 reads TGTGCCACCAGCAGAGATAATTCGGGAGGCTATGGCTACACCTTC.

This sequence joins TRBV9 and TRBJ1-2, with 7 positions matching TRBD1. The CDR3 totals 16 residues. Unmatched junction bases numbered 10, after V lost 5 bases and J lost 0 bases. Germline V CDR1 and CDR2: SGDLS, YYNGEE. Here the CDR3 reads CASSETQGTANYGYTF. The DNA of the CDR3 is TGTGCCAGCAGTGAAACACAGGGGACCGCTAACTATGGCTACACCTTC. The full variable domain, completed using reference TRBV9 and TRBJ1-2, is DSGVTQTPKHLITATGQRVTLRCSPRSGDLSVYWYQQSLDQGLQFLIQYYNGEERAKGNILERFSAQQFPDLHSELNLSSLELGDSALYFCASSETQGTANYGYTFGSGTRLTVV.

The chain links TRBV6-6 to TRBJ2-7, with 9 bases matching TRBD2. The CDR3 consists of 14 residues. Germline CDR1 and CDR2: MNHNY and SVGAGI (reference sequence). V lost 7 bases and J lost 4; bases outside the gene matches: 8. CDR3 sequence (DNA): TGTGCCAGCAAATCCGCTAGCGGGGAGTACGAGCAGTACTTC. Translating gives CASKSASGEYEQYF.

The rearrangement links TRBV7-2 to TRBJ1-6; D possibly corresponds to TRBD1 (5 bases). In germline, CDR1 is SGHTA, CDR2 FQGNSA. This CDR3 contains 15 residues. V lost 7 bases and J lost 2, with 12 bases in between. In nucleotides, the CDR3 is TGTGCCAGCACCTCGGGGGGAACCTATAATTCACCCCTCCACTTT. This codes for CASTSGGTYNSPLHF.

The J gene is TRBJ2-1, the V gene TRBV1; the table's D gene call, TRBD2, was not cross checked with the DNA. TRBV1 is deemed a pseudogene. CDR3 size: 18 residues. In nucleotides, the CDR3 is TGCACCAGCAGTCGACGAAAGCCAAAGCGGGAGAAGTACAATGAGCAGTTCTTC. Translating gives CTSSRRKPKREKYNEQFF.

This clone was seen only once. The chain carries TRBV19 and TRBJ1-3; the D is unclear. Trimming removed 2 bases from V and 4 bases from J, with 12 bases in between. Germline V gene lookup returns CDR1 LNHDA and CDR2 SQIVND (reference sequence). The CDR3 extends over 15 amino acids. The CDR3 DNA reads as TGTGCCAGTAGTATAACCCAGGCGGGAGGAAACACCATATATTTT. It translates to CASSITQAGGNTIYF.